This T cell receptor beta chain was captured by sequencing in a study of control samples from healthy donors and cancer patients (dated by TCRdb to 2020 to 2021). The germline V gene (reference sequence) yields LNHDA for CDR1 and SQIVND for CDR2. Including the terminal cysteine and phenylalanine, the CDR3 comprises 13 residues. Only the CDR3 region is kept as DNA, spanning 39 bases read in frame from base 1. From V the trimming removes 4 bases and from J it removes 6 bases, while the gene matches leave 5 bases of the junction unaccounted for. The method behind the library was the immunoSEQ multiplex PCR assay. The table comes from immuneACCESS by way of TCRdb, which keeps in-frame sequences with V and J called. Part of the clones is missing from these tables; in studies checked, under half for an unresolved V gene and the rest for unknown reasons. This sample comprises 130,000 or so clones, 85% to 95% of them detected only once. The top ten constitute approximately 15% of the sample.

Comments on this clone: Its antigen remains undetermined. No per-base quality is available; no much larger clone lies one base away.

The clonotype originates from a man in his 60s with colorectal cancer. The chain is assembled from TRBV19 and TRBJ1-1, with 7 bases matching TRBD1. Material for sequencing was PBMCs. The CDR3 has the sequence CASSRKQGSEAFF. The DNA reads as follows: TGTGCCAGTAGTAGGAAACAGGGGTCTGAAGCTTTCTTT.